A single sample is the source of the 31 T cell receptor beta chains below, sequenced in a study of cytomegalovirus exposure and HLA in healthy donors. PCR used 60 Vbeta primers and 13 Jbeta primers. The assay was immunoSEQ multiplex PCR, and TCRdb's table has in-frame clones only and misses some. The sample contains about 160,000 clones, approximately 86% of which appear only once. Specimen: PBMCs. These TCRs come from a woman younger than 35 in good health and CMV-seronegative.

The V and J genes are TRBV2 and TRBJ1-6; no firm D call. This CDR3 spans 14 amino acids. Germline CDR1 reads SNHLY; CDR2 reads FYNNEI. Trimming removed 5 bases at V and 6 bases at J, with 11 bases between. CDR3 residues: CASSQRVGNSPLHF. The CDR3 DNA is TGTGCCAGCAGTCAGAGGGTTGGTAATTCACCCCTCCACTTT. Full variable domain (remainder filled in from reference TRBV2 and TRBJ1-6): EPEVTQTPSHQVTQMGQEVILRCVPISNHLYFYWYRQILGQKVEFLVSFYNNEISEKSEIFDDQFSVERPDGSNFTLKIRSTKLEDSAMYFCASSQRVGNSPLHFGNGTRLTVT.

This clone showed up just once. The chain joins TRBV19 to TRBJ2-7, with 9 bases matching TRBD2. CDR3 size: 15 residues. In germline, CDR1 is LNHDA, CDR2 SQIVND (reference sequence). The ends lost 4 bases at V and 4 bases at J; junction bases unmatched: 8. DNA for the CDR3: TGTGCCAGTAGTAAAATTAGCGGGAGTGTGTACGAGCAGTACTTC. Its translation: CASSKISGSVYEQYF.

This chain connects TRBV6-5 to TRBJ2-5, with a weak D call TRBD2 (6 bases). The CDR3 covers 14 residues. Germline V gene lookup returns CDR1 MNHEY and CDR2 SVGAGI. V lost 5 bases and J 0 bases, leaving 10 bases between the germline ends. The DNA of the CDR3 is TGTGCCAGCAGTCAGCGGGCCGACCAAGAGACCCAGTACTTC. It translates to CASSQRADQETQYF.

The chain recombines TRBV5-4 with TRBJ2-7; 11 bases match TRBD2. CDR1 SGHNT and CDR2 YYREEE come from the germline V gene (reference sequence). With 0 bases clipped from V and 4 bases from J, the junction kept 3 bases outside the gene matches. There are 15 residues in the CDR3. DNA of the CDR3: TGTGCCAGCAGCTTGGCTCCTAGCGGGGGGTACGAGCAGTACTTC. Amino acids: CASSLAPSGGYEQYF.

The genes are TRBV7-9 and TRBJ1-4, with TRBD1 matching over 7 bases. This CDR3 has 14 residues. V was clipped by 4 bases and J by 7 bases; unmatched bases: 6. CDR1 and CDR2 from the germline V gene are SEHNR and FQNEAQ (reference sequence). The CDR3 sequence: CASSSGTATEKLFF. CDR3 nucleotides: TGTGCCAGCAGCTCCGGGACAGCTACTGAAAAACTGTTTTTT.

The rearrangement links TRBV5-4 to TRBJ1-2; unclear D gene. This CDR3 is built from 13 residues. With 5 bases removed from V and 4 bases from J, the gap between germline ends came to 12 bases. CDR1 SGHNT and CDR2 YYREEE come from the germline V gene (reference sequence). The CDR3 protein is CASSFTESYGYTF. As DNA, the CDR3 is TGTGCCAGCAGTTTTACAGAGTCCTATGGCTACACCTTC.

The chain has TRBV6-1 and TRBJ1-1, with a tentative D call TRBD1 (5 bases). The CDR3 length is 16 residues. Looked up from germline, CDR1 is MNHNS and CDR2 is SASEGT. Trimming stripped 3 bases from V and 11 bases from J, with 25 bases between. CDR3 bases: TGTGCCAGCAGTGACCTTAGCTTAACGGGGGAATCCAAGGCTTTCTTT. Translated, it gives CASSDLSLTGESKAFF.

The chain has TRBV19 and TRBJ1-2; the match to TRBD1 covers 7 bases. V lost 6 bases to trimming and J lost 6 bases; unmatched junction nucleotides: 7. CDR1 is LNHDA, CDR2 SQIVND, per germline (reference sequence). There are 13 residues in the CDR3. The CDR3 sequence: CASRWDSGNGYTF. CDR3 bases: TGTGCCAGTAGGTGGGACAGCGGTAATGGCTACACCTTC.

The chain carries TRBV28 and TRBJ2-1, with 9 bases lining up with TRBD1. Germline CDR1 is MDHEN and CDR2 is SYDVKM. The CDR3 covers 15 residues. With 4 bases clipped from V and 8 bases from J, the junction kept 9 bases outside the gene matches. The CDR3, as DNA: TGTGCCAGCAGTTGGGGGGACAGGGCGTTCCATGAGCAGTTCTTC. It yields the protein CASSWGDRAFHEQFF.

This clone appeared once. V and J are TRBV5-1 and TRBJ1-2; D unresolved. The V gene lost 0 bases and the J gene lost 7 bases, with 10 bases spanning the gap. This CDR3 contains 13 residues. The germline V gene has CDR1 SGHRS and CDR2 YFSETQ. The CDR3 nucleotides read TGCGCCAGCAGCTTGGTCTGGGAGTCTGGCTACACCTTC. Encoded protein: CASSLVWESGYTF.

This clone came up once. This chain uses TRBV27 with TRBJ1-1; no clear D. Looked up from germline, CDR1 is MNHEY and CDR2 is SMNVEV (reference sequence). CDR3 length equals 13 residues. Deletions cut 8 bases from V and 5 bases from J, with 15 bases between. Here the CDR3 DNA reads TGTGCCAGCTCACTTCTTGTTCGGACTGAAGCTTTCTTT. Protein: CASSLLVRTEAFF.

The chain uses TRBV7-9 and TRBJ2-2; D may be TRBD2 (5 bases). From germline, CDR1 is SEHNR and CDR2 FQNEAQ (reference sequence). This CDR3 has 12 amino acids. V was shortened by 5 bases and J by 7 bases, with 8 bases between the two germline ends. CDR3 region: CASSPGIGELFF. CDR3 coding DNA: TGTGCCAGCAGCCCCGGGATCGGGGAGCTGTTTTTT.

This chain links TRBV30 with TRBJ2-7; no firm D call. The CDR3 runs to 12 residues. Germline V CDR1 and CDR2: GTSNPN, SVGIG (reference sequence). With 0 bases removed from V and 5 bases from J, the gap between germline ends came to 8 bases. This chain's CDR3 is CAWSVLSDEQYF. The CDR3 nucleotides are TGTGCCTGGAGTGTTTTGAGCGACGAGCAGTACTTC. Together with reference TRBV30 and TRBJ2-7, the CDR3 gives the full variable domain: SQTIHQWPATLVQPVGSPLSLECTVEGTSNPNLYWYRQAAGRGLQLLFYSVGIGQISSEVPQNLSASRPQDRQFILSSKKLLLSDSGFYLCAWSVLSDEQYFGPGTRLTVT.

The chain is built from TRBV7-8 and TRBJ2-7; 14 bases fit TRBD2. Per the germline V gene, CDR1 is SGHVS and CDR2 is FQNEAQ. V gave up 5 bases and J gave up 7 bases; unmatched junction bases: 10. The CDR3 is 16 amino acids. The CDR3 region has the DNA TGTGCCAGCAGCCCCTCCCGACTAGCGGGGGGGCAGGAGCAGTACTTC. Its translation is CASSPSRLAGGQEQYF.

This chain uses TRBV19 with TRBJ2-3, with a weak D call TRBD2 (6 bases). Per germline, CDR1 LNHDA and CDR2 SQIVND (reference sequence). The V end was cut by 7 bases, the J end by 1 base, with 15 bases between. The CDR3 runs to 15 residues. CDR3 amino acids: CASKEWRGGTDTQYF. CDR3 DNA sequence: TGTGCCAGTAAGGAGTGGCGGGGTGGCACAGATACGCAGTATTTT.

The CDR3 region is CASRLTRDTVYNEQFF. In DNA form, the CDR3 reads TGTGCCAGCAGACTAACCCGGGACACAGTTTACAATGAGCAGTTCTTC. The chain is built from TRBV2 and TRBJ2-1; a weak D match, TRBD1 (6 bases). Germline V lookup: CDR1 SNHLY, CDR2 FYNNEI. The CDR3 contains 16 residues. Trimming shortened V by 6 bases and J by 4 bases, and 19 bases separated the two germline ends.

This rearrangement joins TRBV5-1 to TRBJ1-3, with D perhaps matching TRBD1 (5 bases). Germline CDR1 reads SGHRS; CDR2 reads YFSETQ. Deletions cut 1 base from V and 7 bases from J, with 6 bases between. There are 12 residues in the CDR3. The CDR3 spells CASSLQGNTIYF. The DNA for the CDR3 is TGCGCCAGCAGCTTGCAGGGTAACACCATATATTTT. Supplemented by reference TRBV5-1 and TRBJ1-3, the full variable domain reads KAGVTQTPRYLIKTRGQQVTLSCSPISGHRSVSWYQQTPGQGLQFLFEYFSETQRNKGNFPGRFSGRQFSNSRSEMNVSTLELGDSALYLCASSLQGNTIYFGEGSWLTVV.

CDR3 loop: CSALDRGRSSNEQFF. The CDR3 nucleotides read TGCAGCGCGTTAGACAGGGGGCGTTCTTCTAATGAGCAGTTCTTC. V gene TRBV29-1 combines with J gene TRBJ2-1; TRBD1 matches 10 bases. The junction had 13 bases not matched to a gene; V was cut back by 7 bases and J by 7 bases. The CDR3 extends over 15 amino acids. CDR1 and CDR2 from the germline V gene are SQVTM and ANQGSEA.

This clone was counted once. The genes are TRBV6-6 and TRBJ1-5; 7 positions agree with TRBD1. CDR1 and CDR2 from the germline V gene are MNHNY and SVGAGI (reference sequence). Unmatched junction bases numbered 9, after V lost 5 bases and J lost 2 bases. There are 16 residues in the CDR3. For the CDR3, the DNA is TGTGCCAGCAGTAAGAGACAGGGTTCGGGCAATCAGCCCCAGCATTTT. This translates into CASSKRQGSGNQPQHF.

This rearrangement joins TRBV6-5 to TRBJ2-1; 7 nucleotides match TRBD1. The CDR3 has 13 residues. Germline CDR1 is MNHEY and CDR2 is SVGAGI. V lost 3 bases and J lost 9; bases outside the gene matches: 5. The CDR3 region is CASSYFRGSEQFF. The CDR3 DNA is TGTGCCAGCAGTTATTTCAGGGGGAGTGAGCAGTTCTTC.

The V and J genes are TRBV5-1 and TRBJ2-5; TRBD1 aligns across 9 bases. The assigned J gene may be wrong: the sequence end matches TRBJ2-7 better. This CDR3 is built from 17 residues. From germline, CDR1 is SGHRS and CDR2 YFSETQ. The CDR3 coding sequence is TGCGCCAGCAGCTCCGTTTCCGGGACAGGGAGGTTAGGCGAGCAGTACTTC. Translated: CASSSVSGTGRLGEQYF.

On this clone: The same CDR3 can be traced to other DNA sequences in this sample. CDR3 in DNA: TGTGCCAGCAGTGAATCCGGCGGTAACTATGGCTACACCTTC. Its translation: CASSESGGNYGYTF. This chain joins TRBV6-1 and TRBJ1-2, with D unclear. Per germline, CDR1 MNHNS and CDR2 SASEGT. The CDR3 is 14 residues long. Trimming shortened V by 2 bases and J by 1 base, and 8 bases separated the two germline ends.

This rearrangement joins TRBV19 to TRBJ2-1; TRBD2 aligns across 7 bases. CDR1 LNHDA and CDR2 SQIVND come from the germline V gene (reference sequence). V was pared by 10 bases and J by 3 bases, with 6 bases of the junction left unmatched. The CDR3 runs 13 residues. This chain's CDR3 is CATKRDDYNEQFF. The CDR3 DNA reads TGTGCCACCAAGCGGGACGACTACAATGAGCAGTTCTTC.

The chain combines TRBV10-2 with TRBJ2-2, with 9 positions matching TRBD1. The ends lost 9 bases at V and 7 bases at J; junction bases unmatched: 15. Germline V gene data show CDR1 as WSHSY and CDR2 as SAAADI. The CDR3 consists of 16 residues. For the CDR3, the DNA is TGCGCCAGGAAAACAGGGGGCGTCGAGTCGGGCGGGGAGCTGTTTTTT. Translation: CARKTGGVESGGELFF.

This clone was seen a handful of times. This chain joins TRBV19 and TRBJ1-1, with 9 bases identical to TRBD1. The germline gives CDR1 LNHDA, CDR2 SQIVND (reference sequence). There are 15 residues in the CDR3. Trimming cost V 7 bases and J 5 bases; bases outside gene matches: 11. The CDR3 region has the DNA TGTGCCAGTATCGACTCAAGACAGGGGGAAACTGAAGCTTTCTTT. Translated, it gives CASIDSRQGETEAFF.

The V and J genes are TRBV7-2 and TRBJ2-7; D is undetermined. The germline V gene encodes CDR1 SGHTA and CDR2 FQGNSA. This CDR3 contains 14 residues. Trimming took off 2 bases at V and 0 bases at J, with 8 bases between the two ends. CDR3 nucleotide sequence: TGTGCCAGCAGCTTATCCGCAGACTCCTACGAGCAGTACTTC. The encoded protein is CASSLSADSYEQYF. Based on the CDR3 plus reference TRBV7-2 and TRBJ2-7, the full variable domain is GAGVSQSPSNKVTEKGKDVELRCDPISGHTALYWYRQSLGQGLEFLIYFQGNSAPDKSGLPSDRFSAERTGGSVSTLTIQRTQQEDSAVYLCASSLSADSYEQYFGPGTRLTVT.

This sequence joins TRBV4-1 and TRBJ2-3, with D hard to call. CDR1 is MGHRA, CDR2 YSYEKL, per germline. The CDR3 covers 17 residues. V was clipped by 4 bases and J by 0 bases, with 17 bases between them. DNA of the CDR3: TGCGCCAGCAGCCGGCTCCCACCTCTCCCTAGCACAGATACGCAGTATTTT. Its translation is CASSRLPPLPSTDTQYF.

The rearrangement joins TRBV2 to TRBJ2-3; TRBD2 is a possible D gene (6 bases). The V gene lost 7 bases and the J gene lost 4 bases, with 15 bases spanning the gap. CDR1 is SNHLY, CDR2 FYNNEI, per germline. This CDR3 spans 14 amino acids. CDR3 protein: CASIQRERADTQYF. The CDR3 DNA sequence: TGTGCCAGCATACAACGGGAGAGGGCAGATACGCAGTATTTT.

CDR3 nucleotides: TGTGCCAGCAGCCTCCTTGGACAGGGGTCCTACGAGCAGTACTTC. Translating it yields CASSLLGQGSYEQYF. The V and J genes are TRBV16 and TRBJ2-7, with TRBD1 identical over 9 bases. Per germline, CDR1 KGHSY and CDR2 FQNENV. This CDR3 is built from 15 residues. V was pared by 4 bases and J by 1 base, with 5 bases of the junction left unmatched. Supplemented by reference TRBV16 and TRBJ2-7, the full variable domain reads GEEVAQTPKHLVRGEGQKAKLYCAPIKGHSYVFWYQQVLKNEFKFLISFQNENVFDETGMPKERFSAKCLPNSPCSLEIQATKLEDSAVYFCASSLLGQGSYEQYFGPGTRLTVT.

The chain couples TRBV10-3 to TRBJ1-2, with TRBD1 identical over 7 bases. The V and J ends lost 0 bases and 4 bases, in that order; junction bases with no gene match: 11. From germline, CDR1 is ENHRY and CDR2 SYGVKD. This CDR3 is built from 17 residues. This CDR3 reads CAISESVRRRGPYGYTF. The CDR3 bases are TGTGCCATCAGTGAGTCTGTCAGGAGAAGGGGGCCCTATGGCTACACCTTC.

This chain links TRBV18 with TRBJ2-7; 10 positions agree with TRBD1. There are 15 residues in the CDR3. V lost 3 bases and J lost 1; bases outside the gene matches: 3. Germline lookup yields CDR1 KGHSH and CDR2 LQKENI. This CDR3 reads CASSPRTGGSYEQYF. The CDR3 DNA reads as TGTGCCAGCTCACCCCGGACAGGGGGATCCTACGAGCAGTACTTC.